The source of this T cell receptor (beta chain) is a study of shared clonotypes between healthy human individuals. The naive CD8 subset, CD45RO-negative cells positively selected for CCR7, excluded terminally differentiated effector memory CD45RA+ cells. The CDR3 runs to 14 residues. Germline V gene data show CDR1 as MDHEN and CDR2 as SYDVKM. The junction had 5 bases not matched to a gene; V was cut back by 7 bases and J by 2 bases. Here immunoSEQ multiplex PCR was the method, and the copy in TCRdb shows in-frame clones only, minus some. This sample carries around 1.9 million clones, roughly 91% of them seen once, and the ten largest clones take over 1.5%.

The sequence came from a man aged 18 to 30 in good health. Some clones in this sample may be carry-over from other donors' samples. Sequenced: naive CD8+ T cells from PBMCs. This chain connects TRBV28 to TRBJ1-2; TRBD1 matches 9 bases. CDR3 coding DNA: TGTGCCAGCAACCATGGGACAGGGAACTATGGCTACACCTTC. This gives the protein CASNHGTGNYGYTF.